This is a list of T cell receptor beta chains from one sample in a study of Ad26.COV2.S vaccination and SARS-CoV-2 variants. The repertoire was sequenced with immunoSEQ multiplex PCR; TCRdb's copy has only in-frame clones and lacks some. The table includes 300,000 to 500,000 clones, approximately 91% detected once. Sequencing was performed on peripheral blood, taken in a trial of Ad26.COV2.S vaccine versus placebo. The receptors come from a person between 18 and 60 years old who received the Ad26.COV2.S COVID-19 vaccine or a placebo. Each CDR3 is given with its conserved first and last residue. D genes are given only for firm matches. Expanded clones get a size class; other rows say once, few or many, or leave the size out.

clone_size,j_call,d_call,v_call,cdr3_aa,cdr3_nt
.,TRBJ1-1,.,TRBV7-9,CASSFGGAEAFF,TGTGCCAGCAGCTTCGGAGGGGCTGAAGCTTTCTTT
.,TRBJ1-5,.,TRBV19,CASQRDQGLNQPQHF,TGTGCCAGCCAGAGGGATCAGGGACTCAATCAGCCCCAGCATTTT
.,TRBJ2-7,.,TRBV6-2/TRBV6-3,CASSSYYEQYF,TGTGCCAGCAGTTCATATTACGAGCAGTACTTC
.,TRBJ1-2,.,TRBV5-1,CASSTGAPGLGGYTF,TGCGCCAGCAGCACCGGGGCCCCCGGATTAGGTGGCTACACCTTC
once,TRBJ1-1,TRBD1,TRBV5-1,CASSPRDRGRYTEAFF,TGCGCCAGCAGCCCCCGGGACAGGGGGCGTTACACTGAAGCTTTCTTT
.,TRBJ2-5,TRBD1,TRBV11-2,CASSSGNRGQETQYF,TGTGCCAGCAGCTCCGGTAACAGGGGACAAGAGACCCAGTACTTC
.,TRBJ2-7,.,TRBV6-6,CASSYSSAVYEQYF,TGTGCCAGCAGTTACTCGTCCGCGGTCTACGAGCAGTACTTC
.,TRBJ2-3,TRBD1,TRBV3-1/TRBV3-2,CASSTGQGTDTQYF,TGTGCCAGCAGCACAGGACAGGGTACAGATACGCAGTATTTT
.,TRBJ1-2,TRBD1,TRBV7-8,CASSFRTGNGYTF,TGTGCCAGCAGCTTTCGGACAGGGAACGGCTACACCTTC
.,TRBJ2-3,.,TRBV9,CASSPSGWYTDTQYF,TGTGCCAGCAGCCCTTCGGGGTGGTACACAGATACGCAGTATTTT
.,TRBJ1-2,.,TRBV5-4,CASSLEGGYGYTF,TGTGCCAGCAGCTTGGAGGGGGGGTATGGCTACACCTTC
.,TRBJ1-4,TRBD1,TRBV7-2,CASSLAAQGKLFF,TGTGCCAGCAGCTTAGCCGCACAGGGGAAACTGTTTTTT
.,TRBJ1-3,.,TRBV7-8,CASSVGRSSGNTIYF,TGTGCCAGCAGCGTGGGACGGAGCTCTGGAAACACCATATATTTT
.,TRBJ1-2,.,TRBV6-5,CAGRTSYGYTF,TGTGCCGGAAGGACGTCCTATGGCTACACCTTC
.,TRBJ1-1,TRBD1,TRBV4-1,CASSLRTGGRDTEAFF,TGCGCCAGCAGCTTACGGACAGGGGGACGGGACACTGAAGCTTTCTTT
once,TRBJ2-1,TRBD1,TRBV15,CATSTSGGRVNEQFF,TGTGCCACCAGCACCTCAGGGGGTCGGGTCAATGAGCAGTTCTTC
.,TRBJ1-1,.,TRBV10-1,CASSDNGGTGKAFF,TGCGCCAGCAGTGATAACGGGGGCACGGGGAAAGCTTTCTTT
.,TRBJ1-5,.,TRBV4-1,CASSRVGSSNQPQHF,TGCGCCAGCAGCCGAGTTGGCAGCAGCAATCAGCCCCAGCATTTT
.,TRBJ2-1,.,TRBV11-3,CASSQERVDEQFF,TGTGCCAGCAGCCAGGAGAGGGTTGATGAGCAGTTCTTC
.,TRBJ2-5,.,TRBV7-6,CASSLGRGLTGSTQYF,TGTGCCAGCAGCTTAGGAAGAGGACTCACGGGGTCGACCCAGTACTTC
.,TRBJ1-2,TRBD1,TRBV2,CASSEDRGGYYGYTF,TGTGCCAGCAGCGAGGACAGGGGAGGGTACTATGGCTACACCTTC
.,TRBJ2-3,.,TRBV27,CASSVIQGGTQYF,TGTGCCAGCAGCGTCATACAGGGAGGTACGCAGTATTTT
once,TRBJ2-1,TRBD1,TRBV27,CASRLSGTGDNEQFF,TGTGCCAGCAGGCTTTCCGGGACAGGAGACAATGAGCAGTTCTTC
.,TRBJ2-1,TRBD2,TRBV5-1,CASSPGGSGNEQFF,TGCGCCAGCAGCCCCGGGGGGTCTGGCAATGAGCAGTTCTTC
few,TRBJ1-2,.,TRBV5-1,CASSLLGDYGYTF,TGCGCCAGCAGCTTGCTGGGAGATTATGGCTACACCTTC
.,TRBJ1-5,TRBD1,TRBV7-9,CASSQGAQPQHF,TGTGCCAGCAGCCAGGGGGCCCAGCCCCAGCATTTT
once,TRBJ1-2,.,TRBV19,CASSPGGFRYGYTF,TGTGCCAGTTCGCCCGGGGGGTTCAGGTATGGCTACACCTTC
.,TRBJ2-1,TRBD1,TRBV6-6,CASSPTGGPNEQFF,TGTGCCAGCAGTCCTACAGGGGGCCCAAATGAGCAGTTCTTC
once,TRBJ2-5,TRBD1,TRBV12-5,CASGLDQGQGVETQYF,TGTGCTAGTGGTTTGGACCAGGGACAGGGTGTGGAGACCCAGTACTTC
.,TRBJ2-1,.,TRBV2,CASSLTGTNYNEQFF,TGTGCCAGCAGTCTCACCGGGACAAATTACAATGAGCAGTTCTTC
.,TRBJ2-7,.,TRBV5-4,CASSLEASYEQYF,TGTGCCAGCAGCTTGGAGGCTTCCTACGAGCAGTACTTC
.,TRBJ1-4,.,TRBV6-1,CASSEGGATNEKLFF,TGTGCCAGCAGTGAAGGGGGGGCCACTAATGAAAAACTGTTTTTT
few,TRBJ1-1,.,TRBV19,CASRFTGDTEAFF,TGTGCCAGTAGATTCACCGGGGACACTGAAGCTTTCTTT
.,TRBJ2-3,.,TRBV9,CASSVAAGTDTQYF,TGTGCCAGCAGCGTAGCGGCCGGTACGGATACGCAGTATTTT
.,TRBJ2-1,.,TRBV9,CASSVAPMGRVGYNEQFF,TGTGCCAGCAGCGTAGCCCCTATGGGCAGGGTTGGCTACAATGAGCAGTTCTTC